One TCR beta chain is described in this entry. This entry comes from a study of regulatory T cells in long-lasting Graves disease. Described time point: persistent/refractory GD, antithyroid drugs over 5 years with positive TRAb. The authors made the TCR library using RNA they extracted from PBMCs. To make TCR beta libraries, researchers used iRepertoire HTBI primers and Arm-PCR of CDR3 regions. TCRdb independently ran MiXCR on the multiplex PCR reads; one entry per CDR3 protein. The sample carries about 450,000 distinct CDR3 sequences, roughly a quarter recorded once. The CDR3 covers 13 residues. The germline V gene encodes CDR1 SGHTA and CDR2 FQGNSA. The ends lost 4 bases at V and 7 bases at J; junction bases unmatched: 3.

Sample: peripheral blood mononuclear cells (PBMCs), taken when the disease was refractory, from a patient treated with antithyroid drugs. This TCR was sampled from a female donor with Graves disease. This chain joins TRBV7-2 and TRBJ2-4; 8 nucleotides line up with TRBD1. The CDR3 sequence: CASSYGQGNIQYF. In DNA, the CDR3 is TGTGCCAGCAGCTATGGACAGGGCAACATTCAGTACTTC.